The sequence of this T cell receptor (beta chain) was determined in a study of shared clonotypes between healthy human individuals. Trimming pared 1 base from V and 6 bases from J, leaving 1 base between. CDR1 is SGHRS, CDR2 YFSETQ, per germline. This CDR3 is built from 11 residues. For every subset, genomic DNA was evenly distributed across several immunoSEQ plates. Sequencing used immunoSEQ multiplex PCR; TCRdb keeps in-frame clones, though not all of them. This sample has about 1.5 million clones; 98% occur once, and the top ten carry around 0.45%. Naive CD45RA+ and memory CD45RA-negative subsets were split from CD4+ cells. Overall study results and limits: Represented genetic and exposure-history diversity was restricted by having few donors.

Concerning this clone: Its antigen is undetermined. The same CDR3 is also encoded by other DNA sequences in this sample.

The TCR originated in a man under 40 in good health. Sequencing was performed on naive CD4+ T cells sorted from blood. Described subset: CD45RA+ positively selected. The chain combines TRBV5-1 with TRBJ2-2; D unclear. As DNA, the CDR3 is TGCGCCAGCAGCTTGCCCGGGGAGCTGTTTTTT. This translates into CASSLPGELFF.